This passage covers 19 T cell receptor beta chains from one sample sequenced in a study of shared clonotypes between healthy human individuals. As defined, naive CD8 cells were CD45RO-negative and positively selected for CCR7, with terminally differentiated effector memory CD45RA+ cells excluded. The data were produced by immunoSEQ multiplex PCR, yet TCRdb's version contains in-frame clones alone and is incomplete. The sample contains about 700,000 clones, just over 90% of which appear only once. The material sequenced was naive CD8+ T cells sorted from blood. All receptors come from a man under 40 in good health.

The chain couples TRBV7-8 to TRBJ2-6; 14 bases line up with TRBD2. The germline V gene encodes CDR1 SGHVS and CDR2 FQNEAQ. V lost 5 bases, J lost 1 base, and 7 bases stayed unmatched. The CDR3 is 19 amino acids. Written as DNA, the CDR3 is TGTGCCAGCAGCCAGCTAGGGACTAGCGGGAGTTCTGGGGCCAACGTCCTGACTTTC. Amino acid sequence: CASSQLGTSGSSGANVLTF.

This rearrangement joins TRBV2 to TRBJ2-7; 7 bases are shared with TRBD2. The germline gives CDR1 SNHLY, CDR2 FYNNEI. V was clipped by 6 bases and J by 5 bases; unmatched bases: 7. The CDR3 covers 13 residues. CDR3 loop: CASSRLAQHEQYF. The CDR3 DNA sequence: TGTGCCAGCAGCCGACTAGCCCAGCACGAGCAGTACTTC.

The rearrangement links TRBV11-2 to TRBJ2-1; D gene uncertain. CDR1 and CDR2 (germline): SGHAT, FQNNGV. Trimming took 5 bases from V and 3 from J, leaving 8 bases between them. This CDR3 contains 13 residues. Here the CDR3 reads CASSAVGYNEQFF. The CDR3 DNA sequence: TGTGCCAGCAGCGCCGTTGGCTACAATGAGCAGTTCTTC.

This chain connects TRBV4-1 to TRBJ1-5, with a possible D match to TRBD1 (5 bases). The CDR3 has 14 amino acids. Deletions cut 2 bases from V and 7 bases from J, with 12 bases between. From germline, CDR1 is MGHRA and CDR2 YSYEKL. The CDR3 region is CASSQRGHAQPQHF. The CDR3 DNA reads TGCGCCAGCAGCCAAAGGGGCCACGCACAGCCCCAGCATTTT.

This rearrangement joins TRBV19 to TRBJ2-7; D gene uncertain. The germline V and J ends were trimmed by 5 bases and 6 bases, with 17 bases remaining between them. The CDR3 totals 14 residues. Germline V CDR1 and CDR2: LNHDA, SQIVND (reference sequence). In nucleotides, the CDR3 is TGTGCCAGTAGTCCGAGCCTTACCACATTCGAGCAGTACTTC. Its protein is CASSPSLTTFEQYF.

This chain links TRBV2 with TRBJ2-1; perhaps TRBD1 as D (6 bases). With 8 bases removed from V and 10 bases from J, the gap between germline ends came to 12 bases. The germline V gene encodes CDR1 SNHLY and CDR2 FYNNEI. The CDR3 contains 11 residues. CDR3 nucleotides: TGTGCCAGCGTCTCAGGGGTGGAGCAGTTCTTC. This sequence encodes CASVSGVEQFF.

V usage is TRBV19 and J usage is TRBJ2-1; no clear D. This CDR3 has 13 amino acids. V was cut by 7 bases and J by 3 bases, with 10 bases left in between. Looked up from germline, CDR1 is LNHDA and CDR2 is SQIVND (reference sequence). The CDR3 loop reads CASKYSDYNEQFF. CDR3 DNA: TGTGCCAGTAAGTACAGCGACTACAATGAGCAGTTCTTC.

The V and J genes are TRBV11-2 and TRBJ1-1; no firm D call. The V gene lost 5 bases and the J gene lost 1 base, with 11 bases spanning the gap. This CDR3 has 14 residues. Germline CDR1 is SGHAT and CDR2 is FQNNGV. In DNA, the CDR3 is TGTGCCAGCAGCCGCCGGACGGGGAACACTGAAGCTTTCTTT. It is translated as CASSRRTGNTEAFF. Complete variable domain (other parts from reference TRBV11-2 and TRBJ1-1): EAGVAQSPRYKIIEKRQSVAFWCNPISGHATLYWYQQILGQGPKLLIQFQNNGVVDDSQLPKDRFSAERLKGVDSTLKIQPAKLEDSAVYLCASSRRTGNTEAFFGQGTRLTVV.

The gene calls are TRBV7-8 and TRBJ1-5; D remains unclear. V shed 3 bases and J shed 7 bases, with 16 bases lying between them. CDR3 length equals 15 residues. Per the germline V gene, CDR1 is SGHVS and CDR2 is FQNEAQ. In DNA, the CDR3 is TGTGCCAGCAGCTTGGGCTGGGCCGCGGGGCAGCCCCAGCATTTT. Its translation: CASSLGWAAGQPQHF.

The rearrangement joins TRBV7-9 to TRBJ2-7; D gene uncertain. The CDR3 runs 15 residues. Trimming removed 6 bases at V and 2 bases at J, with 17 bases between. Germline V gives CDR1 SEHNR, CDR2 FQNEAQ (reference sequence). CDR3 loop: CASSLPMTGTYEQYF. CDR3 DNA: TGTGCCAGCAGTCTACCCATGACTGGAACCTACGAGCAGTACTTC.

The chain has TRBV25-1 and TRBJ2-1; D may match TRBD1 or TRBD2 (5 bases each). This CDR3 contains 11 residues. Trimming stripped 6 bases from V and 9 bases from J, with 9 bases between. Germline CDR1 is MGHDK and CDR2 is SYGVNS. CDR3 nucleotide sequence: TGTGCCAGCAGGCAGGGACCTGAGCAGTTCTTC. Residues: CASRQGPEQFF.

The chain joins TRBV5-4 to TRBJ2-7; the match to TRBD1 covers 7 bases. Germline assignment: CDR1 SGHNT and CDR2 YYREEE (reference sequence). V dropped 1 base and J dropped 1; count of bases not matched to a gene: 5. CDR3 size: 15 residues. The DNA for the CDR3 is TGTGCCAGCAGCTTGACAGGGGAAGGGTCCTACGAGCAGTACTTC. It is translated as CASSLTGEGSYEQYF.

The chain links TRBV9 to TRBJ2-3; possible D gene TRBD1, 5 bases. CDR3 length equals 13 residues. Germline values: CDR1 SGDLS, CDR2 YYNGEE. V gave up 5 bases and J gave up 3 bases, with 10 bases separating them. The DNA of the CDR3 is TGTGCCAGCAGAGACCCAGGGACAGATACGCAGTATTTT. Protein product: CASRDPGTDTQYF. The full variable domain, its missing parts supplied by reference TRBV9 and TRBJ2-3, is DSGVTQTPKHLITATGQRVTLRCSPRSGDLSVYWYQQSLDQGLQFLIQYYNGEERAKGNILERFSAQQFPDLHSELNLSSLELGDSALYFCASRDPGTDTQYFGPGTRLTVL.

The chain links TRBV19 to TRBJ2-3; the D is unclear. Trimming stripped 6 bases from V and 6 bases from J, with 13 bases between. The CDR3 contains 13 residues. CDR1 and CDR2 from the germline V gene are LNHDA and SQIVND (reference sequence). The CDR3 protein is CASRAVSGDTQYF. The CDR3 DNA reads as TGTGCCAGTAGAGCCGTATCCGGGGATACGCAGTATTTT.

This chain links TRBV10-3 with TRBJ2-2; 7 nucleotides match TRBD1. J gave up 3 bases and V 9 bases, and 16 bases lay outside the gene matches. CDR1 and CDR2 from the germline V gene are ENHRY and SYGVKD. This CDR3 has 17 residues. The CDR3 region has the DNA TGTGCCATTAAAACAGGGGACCGGGTCCTCGACACCGGGGAGCTGTTTTTT. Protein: CAIKTGDRVLDTGELFF.

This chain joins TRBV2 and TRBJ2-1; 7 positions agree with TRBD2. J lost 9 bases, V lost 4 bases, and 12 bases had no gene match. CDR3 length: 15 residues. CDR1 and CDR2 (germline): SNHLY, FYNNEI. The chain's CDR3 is CASSGLAGVFPEQFF. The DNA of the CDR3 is TGTGCCAGCAGTGGTCTGGCGGGAGTTTTCCCTGAGCAGTTCTTC.

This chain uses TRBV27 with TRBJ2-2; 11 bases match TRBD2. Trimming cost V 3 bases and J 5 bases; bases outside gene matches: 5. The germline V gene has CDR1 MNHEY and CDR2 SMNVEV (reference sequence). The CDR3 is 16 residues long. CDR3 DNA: TGTGCCAGCAGTTTGGAGGGACTAGCGGAAACCGGGGAGCTGTTTTTT. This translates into CASSLEGLAETGELFF.

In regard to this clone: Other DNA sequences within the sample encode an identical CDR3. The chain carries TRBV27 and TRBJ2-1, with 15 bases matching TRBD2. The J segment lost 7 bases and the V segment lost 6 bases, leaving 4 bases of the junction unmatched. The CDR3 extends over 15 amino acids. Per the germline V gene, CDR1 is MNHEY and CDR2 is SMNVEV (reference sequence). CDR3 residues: CASSLGTSGRNEQFF. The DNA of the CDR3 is TGTGCCAGCAGCTTAGGGACTAGCGGGAGGAATGAGCAGTTCTTC.

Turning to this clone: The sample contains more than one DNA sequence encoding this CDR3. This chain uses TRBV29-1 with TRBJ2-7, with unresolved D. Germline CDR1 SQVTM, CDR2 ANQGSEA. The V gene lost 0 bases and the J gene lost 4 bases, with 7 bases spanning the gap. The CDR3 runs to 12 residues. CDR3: CSVEDRGYEQYF. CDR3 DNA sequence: TGCAGCGTTGAAGATCGAGGATACGAGCAGTACTTC.